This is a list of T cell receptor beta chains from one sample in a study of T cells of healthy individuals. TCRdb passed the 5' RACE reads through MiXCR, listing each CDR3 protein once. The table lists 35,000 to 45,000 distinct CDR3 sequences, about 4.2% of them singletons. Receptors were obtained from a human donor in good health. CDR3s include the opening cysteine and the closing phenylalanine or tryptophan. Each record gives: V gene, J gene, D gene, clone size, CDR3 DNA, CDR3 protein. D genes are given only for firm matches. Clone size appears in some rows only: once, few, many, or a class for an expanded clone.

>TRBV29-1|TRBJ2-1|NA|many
TGCAGCGTTGTTCCAGGGTCCTACAATGAGCAGTTCTTC
CSVVPGSYNEQFF
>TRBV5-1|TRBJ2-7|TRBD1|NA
TGCGCCAGCAGCTTGTCGGGGACAGGCCTCTCCTACGAGCAGTACTTC
CASSLSGTGLSYEQYF
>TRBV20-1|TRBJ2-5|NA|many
TGCAGTGCCGCCGAGATACAAGAGACCCAGTACTTC
CSAAEIQETQYF
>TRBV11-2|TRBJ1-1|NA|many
TGTGCCAGCAGCTTAGACCTGAACACTGAAGCTTTCTTT
CASSLDLNTEAFF
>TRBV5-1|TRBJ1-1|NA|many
TGCGCCAGCAGCTTGGACGACAAGACAGGCGAAGCTTTCTTT
CASSLDDKTGEAFF
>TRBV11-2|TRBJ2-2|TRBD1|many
TGTGCCAGCAGCTTATGGACAGGTGGGACCGGGGAGCTGTTTTTT
CASSLWTGGTGELFF
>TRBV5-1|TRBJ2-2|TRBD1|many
TGCGCCAGCAGACAACGAGGGACAGCGAACACCGGGGAGCTGTTTTTT
CASRQRGTANTGELFF
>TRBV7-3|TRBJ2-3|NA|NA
TGTGCCAGCAGCTTAACGGGAGCAAGCGGCACAGATACGCAGTATTTT
CASSLTGASGTDTQYF
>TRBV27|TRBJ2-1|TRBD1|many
TGTGCCAGCGATACCGGGATGCTTGGAAAAACTGGACAGGAACAGTTCTTC
CASDTGMLGKTGQEQFF
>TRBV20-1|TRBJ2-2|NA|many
TGCAGTGCTAGACAATCGGAACTAGCCGGGGAGCTGTTTTTT
CSARQSELAGELFF
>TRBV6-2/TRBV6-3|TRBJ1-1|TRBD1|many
TGTGCCAGCAGGCGAGGACAGGGAGGCGTGAACACTGAAGCTTTCTTT
CASRRGQGGVNTEAFF
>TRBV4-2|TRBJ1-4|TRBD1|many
TGTGCCAGCAGCCAAGACAGGGGGGATGAAAAACTGTTTTTT
CASSQDRGDEKLFF
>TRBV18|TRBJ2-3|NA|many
TGTGCCAGCTCACCAACAGATACGCAGTATTTT
CASSPTDTQYF
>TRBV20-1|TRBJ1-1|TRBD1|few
TGCAGTGCTAGAGATCTACGGGAGGGGGCGGACACTGAAGCTTTCTTT
CSARDLREGADTEAFF
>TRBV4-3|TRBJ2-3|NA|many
TGCGCCAGCAGCTTTTCGGCAGACTCGACAGATACGCAGTATTTT
CASSFSADSTDTQYF
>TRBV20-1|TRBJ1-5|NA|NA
TGCAGCGGAGGGACGGCGAGCAATCAGCCCCAGCATTTT
CSGGTASNQPQHF
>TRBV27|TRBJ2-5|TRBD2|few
TGTGCCAGCAGTTTGGGCGGGGGGAGAGGGGAGACCCAGTACTTC
CASSLGGGRGETQYF
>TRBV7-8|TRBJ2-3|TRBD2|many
TGTGCCAGCAGACCACAGACTAGCGGGGACGAGTATACGCAGTATTTT
CASRPQTSGDEYTQYF
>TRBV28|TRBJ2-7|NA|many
TGTGCCAGCAGTTTCCTGTGGCAGGGGAGCTCCTACGAGCAGTACTTC
CASSFLWQGSSYEQYF
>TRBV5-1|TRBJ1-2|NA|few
TGCGCCAGCAGCCCGGAGGCCCGTGGCTACACCTTC
CASSPEARGYTF
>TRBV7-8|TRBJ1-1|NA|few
TGTGCCAGCCGGGGGGGGGCCCTGAACACTGAAGCTTTCTTT
CASRGGALNTEAFF
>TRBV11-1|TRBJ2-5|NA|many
TGTGCCAGCAGCAGAGACAGGCCCTGGGAGACCCAGTACTTC
CASSRDRPWETQYF
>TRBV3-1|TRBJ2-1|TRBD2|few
TGTGCCAGCAGCCAATGGGGCGGGGGGAGCTCCTACAATGAGCAGTTCTTC
CASSQWGGGSSYNEQFF
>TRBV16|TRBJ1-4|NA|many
TGTGCCAGCAGCCAATGGAAGGGTTCTAATGAAAAACTGTTTTTT
CASSQWKGSNEKLFF
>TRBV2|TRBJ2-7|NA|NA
TGTGCCAGCAGTGAAGTGGACAGCTACGAGCAGTACTTC
CASSEVDSYEQYF
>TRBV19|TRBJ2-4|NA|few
TGTGCCAGTAGTATCGGTGGCGGGACAACCAAAAACATTCAGTACTTC
CASSIGGGTTKNIQYF
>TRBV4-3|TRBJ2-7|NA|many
TGCGCCAGCAGCCAAGACAGACTCTACGAGCAGTACTTC
CASSQDRLYEQYF
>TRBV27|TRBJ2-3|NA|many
TGTGCCAGCAGTTTATATGGGAGGACTGGAACAGATACGCAGTATTTT
CASSLYGRTGTDTQYF
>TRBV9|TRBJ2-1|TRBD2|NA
TGTGCCAGCAGCGCAGGACTAGCGGGGGGGCGCTCCTACAATGAGCAGTTCTTC
CASSAGLAGGRSYNEQFF